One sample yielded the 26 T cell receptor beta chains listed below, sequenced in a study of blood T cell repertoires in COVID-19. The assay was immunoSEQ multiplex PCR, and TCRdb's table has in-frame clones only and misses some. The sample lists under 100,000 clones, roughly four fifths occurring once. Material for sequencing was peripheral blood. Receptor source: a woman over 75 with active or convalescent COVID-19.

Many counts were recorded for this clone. As DNA, the CDR3 is TGTGCCACACCAGGGGAGAACGGGGAGCTGTTTTTT. Translation: CATPGENGELFF. The chain combines TRBV28 with TRBJ2-2; the D gene is possibly TRBD1 (6 bases). CDR1 and CDR2 from the germline V gene are MDHEN and SYDVKM. CDR3 size: 12 residues. Trimming shortened V by 10 bases and J by 7 bases, and 13 bases separated the two germline ends. Drawing the rest from reference TRBV28 and TRBJ2-2, the complete variable domain is DVKVTQSSRYLVKRTGEKVFLECVQDMDHENMFWYRQDPGLGLRLIYFSYDVKMKEKGDIPEGYSVSREKKERFSLILESASTNQTSMYLCATPGENGELFFGEGSRLTVL.

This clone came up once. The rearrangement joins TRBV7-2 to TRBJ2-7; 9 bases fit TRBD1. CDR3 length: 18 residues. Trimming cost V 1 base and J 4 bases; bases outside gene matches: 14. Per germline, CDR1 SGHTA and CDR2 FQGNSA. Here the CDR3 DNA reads TGTGCCAGCAGCTTAGTGTCTCGTGGGACAGGGTTATTATACGAGCAGTACTTC. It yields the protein CASSLVSRGTGLLYEQYF.

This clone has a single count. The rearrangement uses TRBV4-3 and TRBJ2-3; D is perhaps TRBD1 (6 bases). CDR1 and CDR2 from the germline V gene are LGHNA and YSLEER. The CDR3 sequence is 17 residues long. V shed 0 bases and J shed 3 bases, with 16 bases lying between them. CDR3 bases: TGCGCCAGCAGCCAAGATGTCGGCAGGGGTACAACAGATACGCAGTATTTT. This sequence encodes CASSQDVGRGTTDTQYF.

The CDR3, as DNA: TGCGCCAGCAGCTCCAATCGGGAAGGAGAGACCCAGTACTTC. It encodes CASSSNREGETQYF. This rearrangement joins TRBV5-1 to TRBJ2-5, with D possibly TRBD2 on 5 matching bases. CDR3 length: 14 residues. Germline V gene data show CDR1 as SGHRS and CDR2 as YFSETQ. V lost 3 bases, J lost 4 bases, and 13 bases lay in between. Based on the CDR3 plus reference TRBV5-1 and TRBJ2-5, the full variable domain is KAGVTQTPRYLIKTRGQQVTLSCSPISGHRSVSWYQQTPGQGLQFLFEYFSETQRNKGNFPGRFSGRQFSNSRSEMNVSTLELGDSALYLCASSSNREGETQYFGPGTRLLVL.

The CDR3: CAWSTASNQPQHF. CDR3 nucleotides: TGTGCCTGGTCGACAGCCAGCAATCAGCCCCAGCATTTT. This chain uses TRBV30 with TRBJ1-5; D might be TRBD1 (5 bases). V lost 5 bases and J lost 1, with 9 bases in between. The CDR3 is 13 residues long. CDR1 is GTSNPN, CDR2 SVGIG, per germline (reference sequence).

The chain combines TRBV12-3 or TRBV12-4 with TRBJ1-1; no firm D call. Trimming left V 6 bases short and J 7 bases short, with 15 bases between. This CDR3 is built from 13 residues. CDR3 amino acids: CASSLTGGIEAFF. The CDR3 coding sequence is TGTGCCAGCAGCTTGACCGGAGGCATTGAAGCTTTCTTT.

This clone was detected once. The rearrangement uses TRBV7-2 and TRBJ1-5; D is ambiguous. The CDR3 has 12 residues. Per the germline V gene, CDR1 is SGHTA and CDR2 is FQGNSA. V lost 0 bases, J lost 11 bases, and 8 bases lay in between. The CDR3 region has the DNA TGTGCCAGCAGCTTAGCTGGCCAGGCCCAGCATTTT. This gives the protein CASSLAGQAQHF.

The CDR3 region has the DNA TGCGCCAGCACAGGTTCCAGAACAGATACGCAGTATTTT. It codes for CASTGSRTDTQYF. This rearrangement joins TRBV5-1 to TRBJ2-3; unclear D gene. The V end lost 6 bases, the J end lost 3 bases, and 11 bases lay between the germline ends. The germline V gene encodes CDR1 SGHRS and CDR2 YFSETQ. This CDR3 is 13 amino acids long.

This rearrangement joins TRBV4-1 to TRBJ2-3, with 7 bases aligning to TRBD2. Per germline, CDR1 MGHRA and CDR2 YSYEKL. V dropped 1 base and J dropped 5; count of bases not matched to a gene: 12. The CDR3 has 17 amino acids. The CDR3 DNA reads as TGCGCCAGCAGCCAAGTCGGACGCAGGGAGGGCGGAGATACGCAGTATTTT. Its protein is CASSQVGRREGGDTQYF.

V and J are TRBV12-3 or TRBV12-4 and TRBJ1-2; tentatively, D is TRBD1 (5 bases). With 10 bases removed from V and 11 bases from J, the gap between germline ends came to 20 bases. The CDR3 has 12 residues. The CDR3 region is CANPPTQETYTF. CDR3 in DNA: TGTGCCAACCCCCCCACACAGGAAACTTACACCTTC.

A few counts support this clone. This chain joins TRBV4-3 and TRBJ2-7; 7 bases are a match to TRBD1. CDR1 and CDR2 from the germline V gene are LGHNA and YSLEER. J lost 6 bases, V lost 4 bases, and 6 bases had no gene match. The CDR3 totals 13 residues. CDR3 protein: CASSPTGSREQYF. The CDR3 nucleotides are TGCGCCAGCAGCCCGACAGGGTCTCGCGAGCAGTACTTC.

In nucleotides, the CDR3 is TGTGCCAGCAGTGCTATTGATGAGCAGTTCTTC. It translates to CASSAIDEQFF. V and J are TRBV25-1 and TRBJ2-1; no clear D. The CDR3 length is 11 residues. Trimming shortened V by 4 bases and J by 8 bases, and 6 bases separated the two germline ends. Germline V lookup: CDR1 MGHDK, CDR2 SYGVNS.

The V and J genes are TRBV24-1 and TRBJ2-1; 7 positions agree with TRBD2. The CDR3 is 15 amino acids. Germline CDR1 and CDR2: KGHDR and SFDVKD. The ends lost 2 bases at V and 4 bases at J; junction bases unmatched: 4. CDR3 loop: CATSDWGGGYNEQFF. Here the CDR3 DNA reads TGTGCCACCAGTGATTGGGGGGGAGGGTACAATGAGCAGTTCTTC.

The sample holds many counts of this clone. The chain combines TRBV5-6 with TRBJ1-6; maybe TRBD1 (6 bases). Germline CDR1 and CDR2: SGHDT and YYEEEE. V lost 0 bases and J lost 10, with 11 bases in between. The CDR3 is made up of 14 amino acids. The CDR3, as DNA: TGTGCCAGCAGCTTGGGCCCAGGGGACTCACCCCTCCACTTT. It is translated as CASSLGPGDSPLHF.

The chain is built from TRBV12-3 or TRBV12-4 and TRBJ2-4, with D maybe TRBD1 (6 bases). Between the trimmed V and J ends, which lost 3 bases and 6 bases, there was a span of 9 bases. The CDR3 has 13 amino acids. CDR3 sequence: CASSFRGGNIQYF. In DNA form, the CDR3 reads TGTGCCAGCAGTTTCAGGGGCGGAAACATTCAGTACTTC.

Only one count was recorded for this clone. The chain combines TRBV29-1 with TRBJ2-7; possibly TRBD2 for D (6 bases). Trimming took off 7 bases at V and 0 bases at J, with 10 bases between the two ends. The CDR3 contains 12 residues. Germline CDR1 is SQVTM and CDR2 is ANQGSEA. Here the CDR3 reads CSAGSPSYEQYF. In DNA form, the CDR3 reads TGCAGCGCCGGGAGCCCCTCCTACGAGCAGTACTTC.

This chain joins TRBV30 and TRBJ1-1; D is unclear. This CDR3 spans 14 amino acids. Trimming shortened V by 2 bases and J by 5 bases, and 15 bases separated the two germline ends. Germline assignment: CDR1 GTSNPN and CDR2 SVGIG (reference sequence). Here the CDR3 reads CAWSLRAVGTEAFF. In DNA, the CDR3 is TGTGCCTGGAGTTTGAGGGCAGTAGGGACTGAAGCTTTCTTT.

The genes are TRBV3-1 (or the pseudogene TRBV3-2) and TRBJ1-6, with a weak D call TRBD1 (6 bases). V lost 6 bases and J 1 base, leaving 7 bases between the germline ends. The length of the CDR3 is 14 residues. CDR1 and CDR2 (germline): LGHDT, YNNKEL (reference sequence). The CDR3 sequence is CASRQGSYNSPLHF. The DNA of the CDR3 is TGTGCCAGCAGACAGGGATCCTATAATTCACCCCTCCACTTT.

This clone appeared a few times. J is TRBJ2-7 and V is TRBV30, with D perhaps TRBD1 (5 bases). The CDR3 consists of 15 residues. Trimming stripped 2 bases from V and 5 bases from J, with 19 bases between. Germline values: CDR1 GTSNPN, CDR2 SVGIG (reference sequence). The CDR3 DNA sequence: TGTGCCTGGAGTAGGGATTCAAGCCAGGGTAACGAGCAGTACTTC. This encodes CAWSRDSSQGNEQYF.

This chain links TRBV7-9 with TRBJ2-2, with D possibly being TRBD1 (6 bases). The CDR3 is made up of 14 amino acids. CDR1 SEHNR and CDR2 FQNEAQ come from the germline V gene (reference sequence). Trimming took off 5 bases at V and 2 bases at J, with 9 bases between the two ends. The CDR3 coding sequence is TGTGCCAGCAGCAGGACAGCTAACACCGGGGAGCTGTTTTTT. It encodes CASSRTANTGELFF.

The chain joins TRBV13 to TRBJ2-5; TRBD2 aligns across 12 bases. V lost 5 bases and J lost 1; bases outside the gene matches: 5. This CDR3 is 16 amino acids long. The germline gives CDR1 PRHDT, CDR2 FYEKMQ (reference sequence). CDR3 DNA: TGTGCCAGCAGCCCACCACTAGCGGGGGGCCAAGAGACCCAGTACTTC. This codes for CASSPPLAGGQETQYF.

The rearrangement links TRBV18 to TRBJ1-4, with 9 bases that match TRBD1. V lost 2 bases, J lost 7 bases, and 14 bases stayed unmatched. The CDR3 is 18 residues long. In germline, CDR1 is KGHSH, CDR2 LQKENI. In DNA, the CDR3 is TGTGCCAGCTCACCAAGGCGAAAAACGGGGACAGGGCTTGAAAAACTGTTTTTT. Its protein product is CASSPRRKTGTGLEKLFF.

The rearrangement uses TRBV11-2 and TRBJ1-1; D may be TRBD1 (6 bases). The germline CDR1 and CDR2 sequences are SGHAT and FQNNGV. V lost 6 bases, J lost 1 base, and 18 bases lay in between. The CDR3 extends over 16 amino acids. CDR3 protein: CASRLQGLLKNTEAFF. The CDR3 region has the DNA TGTGCCAGCAGACTGCAGGGGTTGCTAAAGAACACTGAAGCTTTCTTT.

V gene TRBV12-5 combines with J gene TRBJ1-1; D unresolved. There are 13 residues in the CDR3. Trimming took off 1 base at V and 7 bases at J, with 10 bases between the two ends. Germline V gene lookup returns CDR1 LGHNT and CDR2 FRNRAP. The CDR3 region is CASGLEGGIEAFF. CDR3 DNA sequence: TGTGCTAGTGGTTTGGAGGGAGGGATTGAAGCTTTCTTT.

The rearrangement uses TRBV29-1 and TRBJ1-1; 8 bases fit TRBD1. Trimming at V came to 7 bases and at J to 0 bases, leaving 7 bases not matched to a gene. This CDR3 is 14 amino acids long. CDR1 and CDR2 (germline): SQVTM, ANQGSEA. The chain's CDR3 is CSARDRTLNTEAFF. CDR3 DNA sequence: TGCAGCGCACGGGACAGGACTCTGAACACTGAAGCTTTCTTT.

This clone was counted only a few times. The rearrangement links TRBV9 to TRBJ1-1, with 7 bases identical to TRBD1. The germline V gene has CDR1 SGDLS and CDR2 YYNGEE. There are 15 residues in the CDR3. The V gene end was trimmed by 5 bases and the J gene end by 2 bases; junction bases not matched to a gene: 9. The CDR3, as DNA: TGTGCCAGCAGACGACGGGACAGCATAAACACTGAAGCTTTCTTT. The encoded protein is CASRRRDSINTEAFF.